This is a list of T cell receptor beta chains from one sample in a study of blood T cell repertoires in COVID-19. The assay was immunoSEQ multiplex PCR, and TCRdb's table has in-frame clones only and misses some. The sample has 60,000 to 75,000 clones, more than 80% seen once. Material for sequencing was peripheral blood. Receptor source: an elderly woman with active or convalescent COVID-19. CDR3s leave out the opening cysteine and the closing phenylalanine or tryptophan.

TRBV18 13 ASSPITDKESGYT
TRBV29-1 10 SAGTGSEKLF
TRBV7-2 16 ASSLKGLAGVRYNEQF
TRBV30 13 AWSVKQAGNTEAF
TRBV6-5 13 ASSYQGQASYEQY
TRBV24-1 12 ATSEIAGGKEQY
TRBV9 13 ASSVRQTPTDTQY
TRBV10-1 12 ASSASGGGETQY
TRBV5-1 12 ASSLMGFYNEQF
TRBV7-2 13 ASSLHWASNNEQF
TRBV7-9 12 ASSLDLQGGTQY
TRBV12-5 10 ASGLHGNTIY
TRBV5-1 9 ASSLLEEQF
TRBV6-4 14 ASSELGGGRYNEQF
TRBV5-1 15 ASSLVLSGGTNEKLF
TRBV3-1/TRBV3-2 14 ASSPGGLPSNQPQH
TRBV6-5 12 ASNPSGGGEKLF
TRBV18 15 ASSPPQGARDTGELF
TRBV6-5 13 ASSYDGNAHYGYA
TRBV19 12 ASIPDSRNTEAF
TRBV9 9 ASSSDRGYT
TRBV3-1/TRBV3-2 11 ASSQNRGETQY
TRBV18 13 ASSPLESRSGELF
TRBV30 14 AWSPGQSPYNSPLH
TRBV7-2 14 ASSWTSGGAVETQY
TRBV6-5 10 ASSFQNTEAF
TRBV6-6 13 ASSDSAIYNSPLH
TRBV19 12 ASSRGQGYSPLH
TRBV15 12 ATSRGGIFETQY
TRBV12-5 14 ASGPDRGDPNQPQH
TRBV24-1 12 ATGGSVPYNEQF
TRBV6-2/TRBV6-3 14 ASSYRVGGSYNEQF
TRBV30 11 AWSVGGDDGYT
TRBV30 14 AWRDTGITLNTEAF
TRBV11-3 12 ASSLDQFQETQY
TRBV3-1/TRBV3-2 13 ASSQDGPGGDTQY
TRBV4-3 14 ASSQGLAGGQETQY
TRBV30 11 AWSTGRDQPQH
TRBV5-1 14 ASSPDSFRVGYGYT
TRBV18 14 ASSPRSRVLFYEQY
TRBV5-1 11 ASSLEGQGREY
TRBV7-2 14 ASSGQTSGGRDTQY
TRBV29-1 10 SGKTGRDTQY
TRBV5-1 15 ASSLVSGLGSSYEQY
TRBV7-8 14 ASSPSWWSSGNTIY
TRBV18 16 ASSPIQGGEYSNQPQH
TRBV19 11 AKTDPYTDTQY
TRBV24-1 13 ATSDPRGDVETQY
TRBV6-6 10 ASREQSNEQF
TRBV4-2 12 ASSQVGITGELF
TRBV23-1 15 ASPLRGQPYSGNTIY
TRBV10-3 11 AIGTAYNSPLH
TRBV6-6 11 ASSLTETGELF
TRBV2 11 ASRDTGGVGAF